This TCR beta chain was profiled in a study of T cells in localized non-small cell lung cancer. Study observations and caveats: Among the top 100 tumor clones, a median roughly 57 appeared in adjacent lung. Investigators sequenced only a single tumor region, leaving heterogeneity possible. It was uninvolved adjacent lung that showed the highest T cell clonality, exceeding tumor. Longer overall survival associated with higher blood T cell density; shorter survival with higher adjacent-lung clonality.

Generated by immunoSEQ multiplex PCR, the TCRdb table keeps only in-frame clones and is missing some. The data hold approximately 63,000 clones, with over 85% observed a single time. The CDR3 totals 11 residues. The germline V and J ends were trimmed by 5 bases and 2 bases, with 7 bases remaining between them. Germline V lookup: CDR1 DFQATT, CDR2 SNEGSKA (reference sequence). Concerning this clone itself: The antigen remains unidentified.

This TCR was recovered from a man aged 40-75 years with stage I squamous cell lung carcinoma. The chain joins TRBV20-1 to TRBJ2-7; D call uncertain. Sequencing used peripheral blood, obtained before any cancer treatment. CDR3 nucleotide sequence: TGCAGTGCTGTGGATACCTACGAGCAGTACTTC. It translates to CSAVDTYEQYF.